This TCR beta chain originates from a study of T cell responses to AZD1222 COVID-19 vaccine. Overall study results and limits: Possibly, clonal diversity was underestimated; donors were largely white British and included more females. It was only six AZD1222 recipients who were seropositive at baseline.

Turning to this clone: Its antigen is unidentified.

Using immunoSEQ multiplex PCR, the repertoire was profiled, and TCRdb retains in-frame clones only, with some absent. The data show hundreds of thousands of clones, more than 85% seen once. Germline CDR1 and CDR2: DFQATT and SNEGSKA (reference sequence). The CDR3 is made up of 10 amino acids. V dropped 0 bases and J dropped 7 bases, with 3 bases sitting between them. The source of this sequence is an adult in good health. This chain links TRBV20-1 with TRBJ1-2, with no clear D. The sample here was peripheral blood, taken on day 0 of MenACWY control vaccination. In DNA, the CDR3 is TGCAGTGCTAGAGACGGTGGCTACACCTTC. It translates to CSARDGGYTF.